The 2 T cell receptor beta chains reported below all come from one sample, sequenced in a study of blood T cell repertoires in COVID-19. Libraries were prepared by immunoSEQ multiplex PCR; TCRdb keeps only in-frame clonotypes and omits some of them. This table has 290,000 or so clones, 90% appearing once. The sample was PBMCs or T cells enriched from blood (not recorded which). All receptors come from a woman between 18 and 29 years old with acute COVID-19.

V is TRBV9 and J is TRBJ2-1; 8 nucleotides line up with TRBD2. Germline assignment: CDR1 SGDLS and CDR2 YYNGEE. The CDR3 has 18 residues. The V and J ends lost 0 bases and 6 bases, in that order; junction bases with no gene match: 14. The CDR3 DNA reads TGTGCCAGCAGCGTAGACTCGCAGGGAGCGGCGGGAGGCAATGAGCAGTTCTTC. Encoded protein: CASSVDSQGAAGGNEQFF.

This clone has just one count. The CDR3 DNA is TGTGCCAGTACCCAAACAGGGGGAGACTACAATGAGCAGTTCTTC. Translating it yields CASTQTGGDYNEQFF. J is TRBJ2-1 and V is TRBV19; 8 bases map to TRBD1. J was trimmed by 3 bases and V by 7 bases; bases with no gene match: 8. The CDR3 extends over 15 amino acids. Germline-derived CDR1 and CDR2 are LNHDA and SQIVND (reference sequence).